This T cell receptor beta chain was found in a study of CD8+CD57+ T cells in acquired aplastic anemia. About the study: Sorted CD4+ and CD8+ cells gave an average of 3.2 ug of DNA.

The CDR3 length is 14 residues. Germline CDR1 is DFQATT and CDR2 is SNEGSKA (reference sequence). V was pared by 5 bases and J by 1 base, with 4 bases of the junction left unmatched. Previously, flow cytometry had revealed CD8+CD57+ cell expansion in the patients chosen for sequencing. Every patient was diagnosed with severe acquired aplastic anemia. Each patient gave a blood sample that was collected before any therapy had been received. Study-wide findings and caveats: Found in both controls and patients were around 30 CD8+ CDR3 sequences.

Worth noting for this clonotype: Its antigen remains unknown.

Both TCR beta VDJ combination and CDR3 sequence profiling were carried out. Genomic DNA was the template for this profiling. TCRdb redid the calling of the reads with MiXCR, one entry per CDR3 protein. The sample contains some 180,000 distinct CDR3 sequences, about 60% of which appear only once. The chain employs TRBV20-1 and TRBJ2-5, with 10 bases aligning to TRBD2. The source material was sorted CD4+, CD8+, or CD8+CD57+ T cells (not recorded which) from PBMCs. This TCR was recovered from a human donor with aplastic anemia. The CDR3 region has the DNA TGCAGTGCTTGGACTAGCGGAACCCAAGAGACCCAGTACTTC. Amino acid sequence: CSAWTSGTQETQYF.